A selection of T cell receptor beta chains follows, all from one sample in a study of T cell changes during pregnancy in multiple sclerosis. Some clones are missing from TCRdb's copy, which holds only in-frame ones; the method was immunoSEQ multiplex PCR. Of more than 80,000 clones listed, approximately 90% are singletons. The specimen was peripheral blood, collected after pregnancy. These receptors all come from a female donor with multiple sclerosis, enrolled in a pregnancy study. The CDR3 runs from the conserved cysteine through the conserved F or W. Each record gives: J gene, V gene, CDR3 length, clone size, D gene, CDR3 DNA, CDR3 protein. D genes are given only for firm matches. Only part of the rows carry a size: once, few, many, or a class if the clone is expanded.

TRBJ2-5 | TRBV13 | 13 | - | TRBD1 | TGTGCCAGCAATTACAGGGGGCAAGAGACCCAGTACTTC | CASNYRGQETQYF
TRBJ1-2 | TRBV30 | 13 | - | - | TGTGCCTGGAGTGTAAGCGGGTTGGATGGCTACACCTTC | CAWSVSGLDGYTF
TRBJ2-7 | TRBV30 | 13 | - | - | TGTGCCTGGAGTGTGGGCGCCTCCTACGAGCAGTACTTC | CAWSVGASYEQYF
TRBJ2-5 | TRBV6-1 | 17 | - | TRBD1 | TGTGCCAGCAGTGAAGCGCTCGGACAGGGCGGCCAAGAGACCCAGTACTTC | CASSEALGQGGQETQYF
TRBJ1-2 | TRBV7-9 | 14 | - | TRBD1 | TGTGCCAGCAGCATGGGACAGGGTGACTATGGCTACACCTTC | CASSMGQGDYGYTF
TRBJ1-1 | TRBV2 | 11 | - | - | TGTGCCAGCAGTGCTTTGACTGAAGCTTTCTTT | CASSALTEAFF
TRBJ1-6 | TRBV28 | 17 | - | TRBD1 | TGTGCCAGCAGTCAGCGACAGGGCACTTTTTATAATTCACCCCTCCACTTT | CASSQRQGTFYNSPLHF
TRBJ2-7 | TRBV19 | 15 | - | - | TGTGCCAGTAGTGTGCAGGGGATAGGGGCCTACGAGCAGTACTTC | CASSVQGIGAYEQYF
TRBJ2-7 | TRBV6-5 | 13 | - | - | TGTGCCAGCACGAAGGTCGGGACCTACGAGCAGTACTTC | CASTKVGTYEQYF
TRBJ2-3 | TRBV5-4 | 14 | - | - | TGTGCCAGCAGCTTGCAGGCGCGCACAGATACGCAGTATTTT | CASSLQARTDTQYF
TRBJ2-7 | TRBV7-3 | 18 | - | TRBD1 | TGTGCCAGCAGCTTAAACGGGACCGGGACAGGGGGCGTCAACGAGCAGTACTTC | CASSLNGTGTGGVNEQYF
TRBJ1-6 | TRBV30 | 15 | once | - | TGTGCCTGGACCCGGGGGAGCTCCTATAATTCACCCCTCCACTTT | CAWTRGSSYNSPLHF
TRBJ2-7 | TRBV5-1 | 16 | - | TRBD1 | TGCGCCAGCAGCTCCGGGACAGGGCTCTTTACCTACGAGCAGTACTTC | CASSSGTGLFTYEQYF
TRBJ2-7 | TRBV13 | 15 | - | - | TGTGCCAGCAGCCCCCAGGGGGGACTAGCCTACGAGCAGTACTTC | CASSPQGGLAYEQYF
TRBJ1-2 | TRBV27 | 14 | - | TRBD1 | TGTGCCAGCTGCCCGGGACAGCCCTTCTATGGCTACACCTTC | CASCPGQPFYGYTF
TRBJ1-1 | TRBV6-6 | 16 | - | TRBD1 | TGTGCCAGCAGTTACCACCTTAACAGGGGTTGGACTGAAGCTTTCTTT | CASSYHLNRGWTEAFF
TRBJ2-6 | TRBV29-1 | 15 | - | - | TGCAGCGCCGTCGACACTGGCTCTGGGGCCAACGTCCTGACTTTC | CSAVDTGSGANVLTF
TRBJ2-7 | TRBV6-5 | 14 | - | - | TGTGCCAGCAGTTACTCTGCGGCCTCCTACGAGCAGTACTTC | CASSYSAASYEQYF
TRBJ1-3 | TRBV10-3 | 14 | - | - | TGTGCCATCAGTGAGGGCAGTTCTGGAAACACCATATATTTT | CAISEGSSGNTIYF
TRBJ2-7 | TRBV6-5 | 13 | few | - | TGTGCCAGCAGTTACTCGGTTAGCTACGAGCAGTACTTC | CASSYSVSYEQYF
TRBJ2-7 | TRBV6-5 | 14 | few | TRBD1 | TGTGCCAGCAGTACTGACAGGGGGAACTACGAGCAGTACTTC | CASSTDRGNYEQYF
TRBJ2-5 | TRBV9 | 14 | - | - | TGTGCCAGCAGCGTAGAGTTGCAGGGAGGGACCCAGTACTTC | CASSVELQGGTQYF
TRBJ2-4 | TRBV7-8 | 17 | - | - | TGTGCCAGCAGCTTATCTTCGCCGGCACCCAGCGCCGACATTCAGTACTTC | CASSLSSPAPSADIQYF
TRBJ2-1 | TRBV5-4 | 15 | - | - | TGTGCCAGCAGCCCCGACTACTTAGTAAGCAATGAGCAGTTCTTC | CASSPDYLVSNEQFF
TRBJ1-2 | TRBV15 | 14 | - | - | TGTGCCACCAGCTGGCGACAGGTTTTCTATGGCTACACCTTC | CATSWRQVFYGYTF
TRBJ2-7 | TRBV6-5 | 14 | - | TRBD2 | TGTGCCAGCAGAGCTAGCGGACTAGCCTACGAGCAGTACTTC | CASRASGLAYEQYF
TRBJ2-6 | TRBV6-1 | 15 | once | - | TGTGCCAGCAGTGGACATAGCTCTGGGGCCAACGTCCTGACTTTC | CASSGHSSGANVLTF
TRBJ2-1 | TRBV5-1 | 15 | once | TRBD2 | TGCGCCAGCAGCTTGGGGACTAGCGGGAGCGATGAGCAGTTCTTC | CASSLGTSGSDEQFF
TRBJ2-1 | TRBV10-3 | 18 | - | - | TGTGCCATCAGTGAGGGTGGAGGCCAGGAAAGCTCCTACAATGAGCAGTTCTTC | CAISEGGGQESSYNEQFF
TRBJ1-2 | TRBV9 | 15 | - | TRBD1 | TGTGCCAGCAGCTATAAGTGGGGACAGTCCTATGGCTACACCTTC | CASSYKWGQSYGYTF
TRBJ2-7 | TRBV27 | 15 | - | TRBD2 | TGTGCCAGCAGTTATCGCGCTAGCGGTCGGTACGAGCAGTACTTC | CASSYRASGRYEQYF
TRBJ2-3 | TRBV29-1 | 12 | once | - | TGCAGCGTCGGGGACTTCACAGATACGCAGTATTTT | CSVGDFTDTQYF
TRBJ2-5 | TRBV6-1 | 14 | once | - | TGTGCCAGCAGTGCCTCAGCCCGGAGGGAGACCCAGTACTTC | CASSASARRETQYF
TRBJ2-7 | TRBV7-8 | 16 | - | - | TGTGCCAGCAGCGCCAGTGGGGGGATCGGCTCCTACGAGCAGTACTTC | CASSASGGIGSYEQYF
TRBJ2-7 | TRBV5-6 | 15 | - | TRBD2 | TGTGCCAGCAGCTTAAGGGCTAGCGGGTTTTACGAGCAGTACTTC | CASSLRASGFYEQYF
TRBJ1-4 | TRBV14 | 15 | once | TRBD1 | TGTGCCAGCAGCCAAGATGACAGGGGGCGCGAAAAACTGTTTTTT | CASSQDDRGREKLFF
TRBJ2-1 | TRBV11-1 | 17 | - | TRBD2 | TGTGCCAGCAGCTTCATGCGAACTAGCGGGAGGGCCCATGAGCAGTTCTTC | CASSFMRTSGRAHEQFF
TRBJ1-2 | TRBV25-1 | 15 | - | TRBD1 | TGTGCCAGCAGTCCTGGCGGGACAGCGATCTATGGCTACACCTTC | CASSPGGTAIYGYTF
TRBJ1-1 | TRBV27 | 13 | - | - | TGTGCCAGCAGTTTAGTCTACGGGAGGGTAGCTTTCTTT | CASSLVYGRVAFF
TRBJ1-4 | TRBV14 | 13 | - | - | TGTGCCAGCAGCCTGAGGGGGGGTGAAAAACTGTTTTTT | CASSLRGGEKLFF
TRBJ2-5 | TRBV2 | 15 | - | TRBD2 | TGTGCCAGCAGTGGGGAAGGGGCCGGGGGGGAGACCCAGTACTTC | CASSGEGAGGETQYF
TRBJ2-2 | TRBV9 | 13 | - | - | TGTGCCAGCAGCCCGCCTAGGACCGGGGAGCTGTTTTTT | CASSPPRTGELFF
TRBJ2-2 | TRBV5-8 | 13 | few | - | TGTGCCAGCAGCCCCCAGGGGTACGGGGAGCTGTTTTTT | CASSPQGYGELFF
TRBJ1-3 | TRBV6-6 | 15 | - | - | TGTGCCAGCACCGACCCCGGAAACAGGGGAAACACCATATATTTT | CASTDPGNRGNTIYF
TRBJ2-2 | TRBV4-1 | 14 | - | - | TGCGCCAGCAGCCATGGCGAGGGTACCGGGGAGCTGTTTTTT | CASSHGEGTGELFF
TRBJ2-7 | TRBV5-1 | 12 | - | - | TGCGCCAGCAGCTTGGCTAACGGCGAGCAGTACTTC | CASSLANGEQYF
TRBJ2-7 | TRBV7-9 | 15 | - | TRBD1 | TGTGCCAGCAGCCCTAGACAGGGATCCTCCTACGAGCAGTACTTC | CASSPRQGSSYEQYF
TRBJ2-3 | TRBV28 | 17 | - | TRBD2 | TGTGCCAGCAGTCCCAGTGGGGCGGGGGAGCGGCGAGATACGCAGTATTTT | CASSPSGAGERRDTQYF